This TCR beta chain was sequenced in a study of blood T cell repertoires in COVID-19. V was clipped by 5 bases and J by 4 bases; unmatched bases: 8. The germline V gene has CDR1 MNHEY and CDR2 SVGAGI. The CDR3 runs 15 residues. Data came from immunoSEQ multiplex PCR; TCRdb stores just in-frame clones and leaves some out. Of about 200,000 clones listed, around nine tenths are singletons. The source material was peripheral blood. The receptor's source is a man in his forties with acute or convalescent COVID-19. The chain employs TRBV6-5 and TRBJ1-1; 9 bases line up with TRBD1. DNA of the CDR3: TGTGCCAGCAGTCGACAGGGGGGAGAGAGCACTGAAGCTTTCTTT. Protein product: CASSRQGGESTEAFF.